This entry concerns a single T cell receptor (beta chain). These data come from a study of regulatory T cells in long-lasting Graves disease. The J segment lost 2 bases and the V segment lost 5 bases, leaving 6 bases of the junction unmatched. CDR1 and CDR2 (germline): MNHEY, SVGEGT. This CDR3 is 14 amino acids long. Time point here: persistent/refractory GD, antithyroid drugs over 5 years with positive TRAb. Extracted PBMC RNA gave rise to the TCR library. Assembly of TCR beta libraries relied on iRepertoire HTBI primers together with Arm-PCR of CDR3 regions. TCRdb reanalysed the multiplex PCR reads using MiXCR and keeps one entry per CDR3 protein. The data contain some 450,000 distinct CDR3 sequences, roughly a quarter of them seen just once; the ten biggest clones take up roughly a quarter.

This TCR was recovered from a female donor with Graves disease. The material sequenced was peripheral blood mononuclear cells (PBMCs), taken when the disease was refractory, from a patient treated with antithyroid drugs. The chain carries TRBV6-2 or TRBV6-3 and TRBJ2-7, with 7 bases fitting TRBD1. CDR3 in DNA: TGTGCCAGCAGTCCCCAGACAGGGACCTACGAGCAGTACTTC. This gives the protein CASSPQTGTYEQYF.